Below, 26 T cell receptor beta chains from the same sample are listed, as sequenced in a study of T cell responses to AZD1222 COVID-19 vaccine. TCRdb keeps only in-frame clones here, not all; method: immunoSEQ multiplex PCR. The repertoire holds 90,000 to 100,000 clones, with around 89% as singletons. Sequences were derived from peripheral blood, sampled on day 0 of AZD1222 vaccination. The receptors stem from an adult in good health.

This chain connects TRBV5-4 to TRBJ2-4, with D possibly being TRBD2 (7 bases). The CDR3 covers 13 residues. Germline V gene lookup returns CDR1 SGHNT and CDR2 YYREEE (reference sequence). The germline V and J ends were trimmed by 2 bases and 8 bases, with 11 bases remaining between them. The CDR3 here is CASSFQGRDIQYF. The CDR3, as DNA: TGTGCCAGCAGCTTTCAGGGGAGGGACATTCAGTACTTC. Full variable domain (missing parts from reference TRBV5-4 and TRBJ2-4): ETGVTQSPTHLIKTRGQQVTLRCSSQSGHNTVSWYQQALGQGPQFIFQYYREEENGRGNFPPRFSGLQFPNYSSELNVNALELDDSALYLCASSFQGRDIQYFGAGTRLSVL.

V usage is TRBV5-1 and J usage is TRBJ2-3, with unresolved D. V dropped 7 bases and J dropped 5 bases, with 23 bases sitting between them. Germline loops: CDR1 SGHRS, CDR2 YFSETQ. CDR3 length: 16 residues. This CDR3 is CASGLVRPAGGDTQYF. Written as DNA, the CDR3 is TGCGCCAGCGGGTTGGTCCGGCCGGCCGGTGGAGATACGCAGTATTTT.

This CDR3 reads CASRLGGNTEAFF. The CDR3 nucleotides read TGTGCCAGCAGACTCGGGGGGAACACTGAAGCTTTCTTT. This chain links TRBV28 with TRBJ1-1; D possibly corresponds to TRBD1 (5 bases). The CDR3 spans 13 residues. The V gene's germline CDR1 is MDHEN and CDR2 SYDVKM. Trimming removed 6 bases at V and 1 base at J, with 9 bases between.

V gene TRBV28 combines with J gene TRBJ1-1, with D maybe TRBD1 (5 bases). This CDR3 is 16 amino acids long. V shed 5 bases and J shed 1 base, with 17 bases lying between them. CDR1 is MDHEN, CDR2 SYDVKM, per germline. CDR3 protein: CASSPSTGTGNTEAFF. In nucleotides, the CDR3 is TGTGCCAGCAGTCCCTCCACCGGGACCGGGAACACTGAAGCTTTCTTT.

This clone is a singleton in its sample. The rearrangement links TRBV27 to TRBJ2-3, with unresolved D. V lost 3 bases and J lost 3, with 7 bases in between. Germline V gene sequence: CDR1 MNHEY, CDR2 SMNVEV (reference sequence). The CDR3 contains 13 residues. The CDR3 here is CASSFPSTDTQYF. CDR3 nucleotide sequence: TGTGCCAGCAGTTTCCCCTCTACAGATACGCAGTATTTT.

This chain connects TRBV6-5 to TRBJ2-7; 9 bases fit TRBD1. The CDR3 consists of 15 residues. V lost 6 bases and J lost 4; bases outside the gene matches: 10. Germline V gives CDR1 MNHEY, CDR2 SVGAGI. CDR3 bases: TGTGCCAGCAGGGACCAGGGACAGGGTCTGTACGAGCAGTACTTC. It specifies CASRDQGQGLYEQYF.

The rearrangement links TRBV9 to TRBJ2-5; TRBD2 matches 10 bases. The CDR3 is 18 residues long. Trimming took 4 bases from V and 5 from J; bases not matched to a gene: 17. CDR1 and CDR2 (germline): SGDLS, YYNGEE. CDR3 bases: TGTGCCAGCAGCCGATCTAGCGGGGGTTTCGTTCTCCACGAGACCCAGTACTTC. Its protein is CASSRSSGGFVLHETQYF.

The V call is TRBV5-5, the J call TRBJ2-1; TRBD2 agrees at 15 bases. Germline CDR1 reads SGHKS; CDR2 reads YYEKEE (reference sequence). Trimming removed 5 bases from V and 0 bases from J; junction bases left unmatched: 9. CDR3 length: 19 amino acids. The CDR3 here is CASRPTGTSGRSSYNEQFF. DNA of the CDR3: TGTGCCAGCAGACCCACCGGGACTAGCGGGAGGAGCTCCTACAATGAGCAGTTCTTC.

This clone is a singleton in its sample. The chain couples TRBV28 to TRBJ2-5, with 7 nucleotides matching TRBD1. V dropped 5 bases and J dropped 3; count of bases not matched to a gene: 9. Germline CDR1 reads MDHEN; CDR2 reads SYDVKM. The length of the CDR3 is 15 residues. The DNA of the CDR3 is TGTGCCAGCAGTATCCGTAGGGGGCGGAAAGAGACCCAGTACTTC. Encoded protein: CASSIRRGRKETQYF.

This chain joins TRBV12-2 and TRBJ1-1; the table's D call, TRBD1, was not checked against the DNA. TRBV12-2 is reported as a pseudogene. This CDR3 has 18 residues. CDR3 DNA sequence: TGTGCAAGTCGCTTAGAACACAGGGATAAGAGTATAGGCACTGAAGCTTTCTTT. Translation: CASRLEHRDKSIGTEAFF.

Comments on this clone: At one end, the junction sequence differs from germline, possibly due to a read error. This chain links TRBV27 with TRBJ2-3; either TRBD1 or TRBD2 may supply D (5 bases each). The germline gives CDR1 MNHEY, CDR2 SMNVEV (reference sequence). The CDR3 is made up of 10 amino acids. The CDR3, as DNA: TGCCCCTCGGGGCGGGATACGCAGTATTTT. The encoded protein is CPSGRDTQYF.

The chain recombines TRBV6-2 or TRBV6-3 with TRBJ2-1; D unresolved. Germline assignment: CDR1 MNHEY and CDR2 SVGEGT. The CDR3 sequence is 15 residues long. V lost 6 bases and J 5 bases, leaving 17 bases between the germline ends. The CDR3 loop is CASSLNFVRNNEQFF. CDR3 nucleotide sequence: TGTGCCAGCAGCCTCAATTTCGTTCGGAACAATGAGCAGTTCTTC.

CDR3 DNA: TGCGCCAGCAGCTTGGACGGGACAGGGTGGGGCAATGAGCAGTTCTTC. The encoded protein is CASSLDGTGWGNEQFF. V gene TRBV5-1 combines with J gene TRBJ2-1; 9 nucleotides match TRBD1. Germline loops: CDR1 SGHRS, CDR2 YFSETQ. The V and J ends lost 0 bases and 6 bases, in that order; junction bases with no gene match: 7. This CDR3 comprises 16 residues.

The chain combines TRBV6-5 with TRBJ2-3; D perhaps matches TRBD1 (6 bases). This CDR3 region has 14 residues. V shed 7 bases and J shed 1 base, with 12 bases lying between them. CDR1 MNHEY and CDR2 SVGAGI come from the germline V gene. The CDR3 DNA reads TGTGCCAGCAAGCATGGGGGCCGCACAGATACGCAGTATTTT. Amino acid sequence: CASKHGGRTDTQYF.

A single count supports this clone. The chain employs TRBV6-2 or TRBV6-3 and TRBJ1-5; 8 bases are a match to TRBD1. Germline V gives CDR1 MNHEY, CDR2 SVGEGT. The V segment lost 2 bases and the J segment 1 base; nucleotides outside the gene matches: 1. The CDR3 covers 15 residues. CDR3 amino acids: CASSYTGGSNQPQHF. The CDR3 DNA follows: TGTGCCAGCAGTTACACAGGGGGAAGCAATCAGCCCCAGCATTTT.

The chain is built from TRBV2 and TRBJ2-3, with 10 bases identical to TRBD2. J lost 2 bases, V lost 4 bases, and 3 bases had no gene match. CDR1 is SNHLY, CDR2 FYNNEI, per germline. The CDR3 sequence is 15 residues long. The CDR3 region is CASSGTSGYTDTQYF. CDR3 sequence (DNA): TGTGCCAGCAGTGGGACTAGCGGCTACACAGATACGCAGTATTTT.

This chain joins TRBV19 and TRBJ1-5, with 10 positions matching TRBD1. The V gene's germline CDR1 is LNHDA and CDR2 SQIVND (reference sequence). J lost 7 bases, V lost 5 bases, and 8 bases had no gene match. The CDR3 extends over 15 amino acids. The CDR3 nucleotides are TGTGCCAGTAGTGAGGGACAGGGGCCCGGACAGCCCCAGCATTTT. This gives the protein CASSEGQGPGQPQHF.

The gene calls are TRBV5-1 and TRBJ1-4; 8 bases fit TRBD1. The junction had 8 bases not matched to a gene; V was cut back by 3 bases and J by 7 bases. Germline V gene lookup returns CDR1 SGHRS and CDR2 YFSETQ. The CDR3 length is 15 residues. As DNA, the CDR3 is TGCGCCAGCAGCTCAACAGGGGACAGGAGTGAAAAACTGTTTTTT. Its translation: CASSSTGDRSEKLFF.

The chain links TRBV24-1 to TRBJ2-7, with D uncertain. Trimming took 5 bases from V and 0 from J, leaving 7 bases between them. The germline gives CDR1 KGHDR, CDR2 SFDVKD. CDR3 length equals 13 residues. The chain's CDR3 is CATSGESSYEQYF. For the CDR3, the DNA is TGTGCCACCAGTGGAGAGAGCTCCTACGAGCAGTACTTC.

This clone was seen just once. The chain has TRBV7-9 and TRBJ2-1; tentatively, D is TRBD2 (5 bases). V was cut by 7 bases and J by 4 bases, with 20 bases left in between. This CDR3 contains 16 residues. Germline CDR1 and CDR2: SEHNR and FQNEAQ (reference sequence). The chain's CDR3 is CASTPPSGAEYNEQFF. The CDR3 DNA sequence: TGTGCCAGCACCCCACCTTCAGGAGCGGAATACAATGAGCAGTTCTTC.

The chain carries TRBV5-8 and TRBJ2-1; the D gene is possibly TRBD2 (5 bases). Between the trimmed V and J ends, which lost 0 bases and 0 bases, there was a span of 10 bases. The CDR3 has 16 amino acids. Looked up from germline, CDR1 is SGHTS and CDR2 is YDEGEE. CDR3 sequence (DNA): TGTGCCAGCAGCTTGGTTCGGGGTAGCTCCTACAATGAGCAGTTCTTC. Translation: CASSLVRGSSYNEQFF.

This clone appeared once. The rearrangement uses TRBV7-6 and TRBJ1-4; TRBD1 matches at 9 bases. The CDR3 is made up of 20 amino acids. With V trimmed by 4 bases and J by 0 bases, 15 bases remained unmatched. Germline loops: CDR1 SGHVS, CDR2 FNYEAQ. CDR3 coding DNA: TGTGCCAGCAGCTCCCGAGCGGGACAGGGCGGCGGTGCAACTAATGAAAAACTGTTTTTT. Translating it yields CASSSRAGQGGGATNEKLFF.

The rearrangement uses TRBV10-3 and TRBJ1-5, with D possibly being TRBD1 (5 bases). The CDR3 totals 16 residues. The germline V gene encodes CDR1 ENHRY and CDR2 SYGVKD. V shed 3 bases and J shed 2 bases, with 14 bases lying between them. This chain's CDR3 is CAISDRVIGGNQPQHF. The CDR3 DNA reads TGTGCCATCAGTGACAGGGTGATCGGCGGCAATCAGCCCCAGCATTTT.

This chain connects TRBV19 to TRBJ1-1, with a weak D call TRBD1 (6 bases). The CDR3 spans 11 residues. Germline V CDR1 and CDR2: LNHDA, SQIVND (reference sequence). Trimming removed 8 bases from V and 10 bases from J, with 14 bases in between. Here the CDR3 reads CASRRGIGAFF. As DNA, the CDR3 is TGTGCCAGTCGCAGGGGTATCGGAGCTTTCTTT.

The rearrangement uses TRBV6-2 or TRBV6-3 and TRBJ2-7; 10 positions agree with TRBD1. The CDR3 runs 14 residues. The germline CDR1 and CDR2 sequences are MNHEY and SVGEGT. V shed 6 bases and J 2 bases; nucleotides not matched to a gene: 4. In DNA form, the CDR3 reads TGTGCCAGCAGCCGGGACAGGGGAGCCTACGAGCAGTACTTC. Residues: CASSRDRGAYEQYF.

The V call is TRBV7-3, the J call TRBJ2-3, with TRBD2 as a possible D gene (6 bases). Germline V gene lookup returns CDR1 SGHTA and CDR2 FQGTGA. Trimming left V 4 bases short and J 6 bases short, with 11 bases between. The CDR3 is 13 amino acids. In DNA, the CDR3 is TGTGCCAGCAGCTCGGAGGGAGAGGATACGCAGTATTTT. Translation gives CASSSEGEDTQYF.